The 31 T cell receptor beta chains below were found in one sample sequenced in a study of T-cell memory formation after mild COVID-19. TCRdb recomputed calls from the 5' RACE reads with MiXCR, one row per CDR3 protein. Of 400,000 or so distinct CDR3 sequences in the sample, 20% were seen once. Sequences were obtained from PBMCs or a T cell subset sorted from them (not recorded which). These receptors were taken from an adult woman who had mild COVID-19 (a few samples of this study predate the infection). Cell type and time point are not known.

This clonotype was counted a few times. The genes are TRBV5-1 and TRBJ2-1, with TRBD2 matching over 9 bases. The CDR3 runs 16 residues. Germline V gene data show CDR1 as SGHRS and CDR2 as YFSETQ. With 2 bases clipped from V and 3 bases from J, the junction kept 6 bases outside the gene matches. CDR3 in amino acids: CASSLSSGGFYNEQFF. Written as DNA, the CDR3 is TGCGCCAGCAGCTTAAGTAGCGGGGGCTTCTACAATGAGCAGTTCTTC.

The chain employs TRBV5-6 and TRBJ2-1; TRBD2 agrees at 11 bases. Trimming at V came to 1 base and at J to 6 bases, leaving 3 bases not matched to a gene. The CDR3 length is 15 residues. CDR1 is SGHDT and CDR2 is YYEEEE in the germline V gene. As DNA, the CDR3 is TGTGCCAGCAGCTTGTTACTAGCGGGAGTCAATGAGCAGTTCTTC. Its protein product is CASSLLLAGVNEQFF.

J is TRBJ2-3 and V is TRBV15; 7 bases line up with TRBD2. Germline assignment: CDR1 LNHNV and CDR2 YYDKDF (reference sequence). Trimming at V came to 6 bases and at J to 8 bases, leaving 8 bases not matched to a gene. This CDR3 comprises 13 residues. CDR3: CATRGGGAATQYF. The DNA of the CDR3 is TGTGCCACCAGAGGCGGGGGTGCGGCTACGCAGTATTTT.

This clonotype has more than one count but fewer than ten. The CDR3 reads CASMLGSSGIETQYF. DNA of the CDR3: TGCGCCAGTATGCTTGGGTCTAGCGGGATAGAGACCCAGTACTTC. This chain uses TRBV5-1 with TRBJ2-5; 9 bases are shared with TRBD2. This CDR3 comprises 15 residues. CDR1 is SGHRS and CDR2 is YFSETQ in the germline V gene. Trimming removed 8 bases from V and 4 bases from J; junction bases left unmatched: 12.

The chain carries TRBV15 and TRBJ2-7; no clear D gene. The V gene's germline CDR1 is LNHNV and CDR2 YYDKDF (reference sequence). The CDR3 covers 13 residues. The germline V and J ends were trimmed by 3 bases and 7 bases, with 13 bases remaining between them. The CDR3 loop is CATSSRAWGEQYF. DNA for the CDR3: TGTGCCACCAGCAGCCGTGCTTGGGGAGAGCAGTACTTC.

In this sample, this clonotype turned up a few times. J is TRBJ2-7 and V is TRBV14; TRBD1 agrees at 10 bases. This CDR3 has 15 amino acids. Germline lookup yields CDR1 SGHDN and CDR2 FVKESK. The J segment lost 5 bases and the V segment lost 3 bases, leaving 7 bases of the junction unmatched. DNA for the CDR3: TGTGCCAGCAGCCACTTGACCGGGACAGGGGACGAGCAGTACTTC. Translated, it gives CASSHLTGTGDEQYF.

The rearrangement links TRBV5-5 to TRBJ1-2; tentative D call: TRBD1 (5 bases). The CDR3 sequence is 13 residues long. Trimming pared 5 bases from V and 5 bases from J, leaving 13 bases between. CDR1 SGHKS and CDR2 YYEKEE come from the germline V gene (reference sequence). The CDR3 protein is CASSEQGRYGYTF. The CDR3 bases are TGTGCCAGCAGTGAGCAGGGCAGGTATGGCTACACCTTC. Drawing the rest from reference TRBV5-5 and TRBJ1-2, the complete variable domain is DAGVTQSPTHLIKTRGQQVTLRCSPISGHKSVSWYQQVLGQGPQFIFQYYEKEERGRGNFPDRFSARQFPNYSSELNVNALLLGDSALYLCASSEQGRYGYTFGSGTRLTVV.

This clonotype was picked up many times. The rearrangement uses TRBV7-6 and TRBJ2-2; D not certain. CDR3 length: 11 amino acids. Deletions cut 6 bases from V and 1 base from J, with 0 bases between. CDR1 is SGHVS and CDR2 is FNYEAQ in the germline V gene. The CDR3 coding sequence is TGTGCCAGCAGGAACACCGGGGAGCTGTTTTTT. Its translation is CASRNTGELFF.

This clonotype turned up a few times. The chain carries TRBV7-2 and TRBJ2-1, with 8 bases lining up with TRBD1. The CDR3 runs to 15 residues. Germline V gene data show CDR1 as SGHTA and CDR2 as FQGNSA. V lost 3 bases and J lost 7; bases outside the gene matches: 8. CDR3 loop: CASSLVGTGGNEQFF. The DNA of the CDR3 is TGTGCCAGCAGCTTGGTTGGAACAGGGGGGAATGAGCAGTTCTTC. The entire variable domain, with the rest obtained from reference TRBV7-2 and TRBJ2-1, is as follows: GAGVSQSPSNKVTEKGKDVELRCDPISGHTALYWYRQSLGQGLEFLIYFQGNSAPDKSGLPSDRFSAERTGGSVSTLTIQRTQQEDSAVYLCASSLVGTGGNEQFFGPGTRLTVL.

This clonotype was recorded a few times. The rearrangement joins TRBV28 to TRBJ2-7, with TRBD1 matching over 7 bases. In germline, CDR1 is MDHEN, CDR2 SYDVKM. V gave up 6 bases and J gave up 0 bases; unmatched junction bases: 8. The CDR3 totals 15 residues. The CDR3 bases are TGTGCCAGCAGCTCTAGGGGGCCAAGCTCCTACGAGCAGTACTTC. It is translated as CASSSRGPSSYEQYF.

This clonotype has more than one count but fewer than ten. The V gene is TRBV5-1, the J gene TRBJ2-1; no definite D call. This CDR3 has 16 amino acids. The germline V and J ends were trimmed by 1 base and 0 bases, with 11 bases remaining between them. Per germline, CDR1 SGHRS and CDR2 YFSETQ. The CDR3 DNA sequence: TGCGCCAGCAGCTTGACCCCTAAGAGCTCCTACAATGAGCAGTTCTTC. Translated: CASSLTPKSSYNEQFF. The variable domain in full, with the rest retrieved from reference TRBV5-1 and TRBJ2-1, is KAGVTQTPRYLIKTRGQQVTLSCSPISGHRSVSWYQQTPGQGLQFLFEYFSETQRNKGNFPGRFSGRQFSNSRSEMNVSTLELGDSALYLCASSLTPKSSYNEQFFGPGTRLTVL.

This clonotype was seen more than once but under ten times. The chain couples TRBV4-1 to TRBJ2-1; 13 positions agree with TRBD2. CDR3 length: 16 residues. Trimming cost V 6 bases and J 3 bases; bases outside gene matches: 5. Germline V gene lookup returns CDR1 MGHRA and CDR2 YSYEKL. CDR3 loop: CASRRTSGSNYNEQFF. The CDR3 nucleotides read TGCGCCAGCAGACGGACTAGCGGGAGTAACTACAATGAGCAGTTCTTC.

The sample holds many counts of this clonotype. The CDR3 loop reads CASDNHGLSYNEQFF. The CDR3 region has the DNA TGTGCCAGCGACAACCACGGCCTTTCCTACAATGAGCAGTTCTTC. V and J are TRBV7-2 and TRBJ2-1; no clear D. V was trimmed by 8 bases and J by 1 base, leaving 15 bases between them. Germline CDR1 and CDR2: SGHTA and FQGNSA. The CDR3 runs 15 residues.

J is TRBJ1-6 and V is TRBV12-3 or TRBV12-4, with D possibly TRBD1 on 5 matching bases. The germline V and J ends were trimmed by 6 bases and 7 bases, with 13 bases remaining between them. This CDR3 spans 14 amino acids. CDR3 loop: CASSLGRMNSPLHF. The CDR3 region has the DNA TGTGCCAGCAGCCTGGGGCGGATGAATTCACCCCTCCACTTT.

V gene TRBV14 combines with J gene TRBJ1-1; 9 positions match TRBD1. This CDR3 is 15 amino acids long. Germline V gene sequence: CDR1 SGHDN, CDR2 FVKESK. V lost 1 base, J lost 8 bases, and 8 bases stayed unmatched. For the CDR3, the DNA is TGTGCCAGCAGCCAAGTCTGGACAGGGGCAAGGGAAGCTTTCTTT. Encoded protein: CASSQVWTGAREAFF. The complete variable domain, with remaining parts taken from reference TRBV14 and TRBJ1-1, reads EAGVTQFPSHSVIEKGQTVTLRCDPISGHDNLYWYRRVMGKEIKFLLHFVKESKQDESGMPNNRFLAERTGGTYSTLKVQPAELEDSGVYFCASSQVWTGAREAFFGQGTRLTVV.

This clonotype was counted only a few times. The chain has TRBV5-1 and TRBJ2-2; 12 bases line up with TRBD2. From germline, CDR1 is SGHRS and CDR2 YFSETQ. The V gene end was trimmed by 0 bases and the J gene end by 3 bases; junction bases not matched to a gene: 9. The CDR3 has 19 amino acids. The CDR3 loop is CASSLGILAGGGHTGELFF. The CDR3 nucleotides read TGCGCCAGCAGCTTGGGAATACTAGCGGGAGGAGGGCACACCGGGGAGCTGTTTTTT.

J is TRBJ2-3 and V is TRBV20-1, with D possibly matching TRBD2 (6 bases). Germline CDR1 reads DFQATT; CDR2 reads SNEGSKA (reference sequence). V lost 6 bases, J lost 1 base, and 23 bases lay in between. This CDR3 spans 17 amino acids. This CDR3 is CSASTFGGGLRTDTQYF. CDR3 nucleotide sequence: TGCAGTGCCTCCACTTTTGGGGGAGGCCTCCGCACAGATACGCAGTATTTT.

As to this clonotype: One end of the junction does not line up with germline, which may come from a read error. The chain joins TRBV7-2 to TRBJ2-5, with D tentatively TRBD1 or TRBD2 (5 bases each). The CDR3 contains 14 residues. Germline V gives CDR1 SGHTA, CDR2 FQGNSA. CDR3 sequence reads: CARSYNWGSETQYF. DNA for the CDR3: TGTGCCAGAAGCTACAATTGGGGGTCGGAGACCCAGTACTTC.

The chain uses TRBV2 and TRBJ1-2, with 7 nucleotides matching TRBD1. Germline V CDR1 and CDR2: SNHLY, FYNNEI. This CDR3 has 12 amino acids. V shed 8 bases and J 2 bases; nucleotides not matched to a gene: 2. The CDR3 loop reads CASEQGNYGYTF. The CDR3 coding sequence is TGTGCCAGCGAACAGGGGAACTATGGCTACACCTTC.

The sample holds one count of this clonotype. The V gene is TRBV4-1, the J gene TRBJ2-1, with 7 bases lining up with TRBD2. V shed 0 bases and J 8 bases; nucleotides not matched to a gene: 7. The CDR3 extends over 15 amino acids. The germline V gene encodes CDR1 MGHRA and CDR2 YSYEKL. The CDR3 loop reads CASSQDPRTRDEQFF. DNA of the CDR3: TGCGCCAGCAGCCAAGATCCCCGGACTAGAGATGAGCAGTTCTTC.

V is TRBV18 and J is TRBJ2-5; D ambiguous. Germline loops: CDR1 KGHSH, CDR2 LQKENI. The V gene lost 6 bases and the J gene lost 3 bases, with 14 bases spanning the gap. The CDR3 length is 14 residues. This CDR3 is CASSQLASKETQYF. CDR3 DNA: TGTGCCAGCTCGCAACTTGCTTCAAAAGAGACCCAGTACTTC.

This chain uses TRBV5-1 with TRBJ1-1; tentative D call: TRBD1 (6 bases). Germline CDR1 SGHRS, CDR2 YFSETQ. With 2 bases removed from V and 7 bases from J, the gap between germline ends came to 12 bases. The CDR3 sequence is 13 residues long. The CDR3 DNA sequence: TGCGCCAGCAGCTTATCATTACAGGGTGAAGCTTTCTTT. It is translated as CASSLSLQGEAFF.

J is TRBJ2-5 and V is TRBV7-9, with D perhaps being TRBD1 or TRBD2 (6 bases each). Trimming removed 5 bases from V and 3 bases from J, with 16 bases in between. The CDR3 length is 15 residues. CDR1 is SEHNR, CDR2 FQNEAQ, per germline (reference sequence). The CDR3 DNA follows: TGTGCCAGCAGCCCGTCTAACGGGGGCGAAGAGACCCAGTACTTC. Protein product: CASSPSNGGEETQYF.

The V and J genes are TRBV5-1 and TRBJ2-5; tentative D call: TRBD2 (5 bases). Germline lookup yields CDR1 SGHRS and CDR2 YFSETQ. The ends were cut back, 4 bases at V and 10 bases at J, with 20 bases in the middle. CDR3 length: 14 residues. The DNA for the CDR3 is TGCGCCAGCAGCCAGTCAGACTGGGCACGGGACCAGTACTTC. Amino acids: CASSQSDWARDQYF. The full variable domain, rest sourced from reference TRBV5-1 and TRBJ2-5, is KAGVTQTPRYLIKTRGQQVTLSCSPISGHRSVSWYQQTPGQGLQFLFEYFSETQRNKGNFPGRFSGRQFSNSRSEMNVSTLELGDSALYLCASSQSDWARDQYFGPGTRLLVL.

The V gene is TRBV7-9, the J gene TRBJ2-3; D ambiguous. CDR1 and CDR2 (germline): SEHNR, FQNEAQ (reference sequence). CDR3 length: 13 residues. V was trimmed by 3 bases and J by 4 bases, leaving 8 bases between them. The CDR3 nucleotides read TGTGCCAGCAGCTTTGAGGTCCCAGATACGCAGTATTTT. Translating it yields CASSFEVPDTQYF.

The rearrangement uses TRBV7-2 and TRBJ2-7; a possible D gene is TRBD1 (5 bases). The CDR3 spans 14 residues. The V and J ends lost 3 bases and 3 bases respectively, with 12 bases between them. Germline V gives CDR1 SGHTA, CDR2 FQGNSA. CDR3 nucleotide sequence: TGTGCCAGCAGCTTGGACACGGGTTTCTACGAGCAGTACTTC. Amino acid sequence: CASSLDTGFYEQYF.

This clonotype was counted a few times. This chain connects TRBV12-3 or TRBV12-4 to TRBJ2-1; TRBD2 matches at 9 bases. The CDR3 contains 15 residues. After removal of 0 bases from V and 4 bases from J, the junction contained 1 base not matched to a gene. The CDR3 DNA reads TGTGCCAGCAGTTTAGCCAGCGGGAGGTACAATGAGCAGTTCTTC. It yields the protein CASSLASGRYNEQFF.

The chain is built from TRBV5-1 and TRBJ1-1, with 9 positions matching TRBD1. Germline CDR1 and CDR2: SGHRS and YFSETQ. The junction had 10 bases not matched to a gene; V was cut back by 2 bases and J by 5 bases. The CDR3 has 16 amino acids. CDR3 coding DNA: TGCGCCAGCAGCTTACAGGGGGCTTCGTCGGGGACTGAAGCTTTCTTT. Residues: CASSLQGASSGTEAFF.

This clonotype was seen only a few times. This chain joins TRBV5-1 and TRBJ1-2; TRBD1 agrees at 8 bases. The CDR3 loop spans 15 amino acids. Germline lookup yields CDR1 SGHRS and CDR2 YFSETQ. Unmatched junction bases numbered 9, after V lost 4 bases and J lost 4 bases. CDR3 bases: TGCGCCAGCAGCCCCCGGACAGGGACAGGCTATGGCTACACCTTC. It translates to CASSPRTGTGYGYTF.

This clonotype was observed a handful of times. The rearrangement links TRBV7-9 to TRBJ2-7; 10 bases are a match to TRBD2. This CDR3 contains 15 residues. V dropped 6 bases and J dropped 2; count of bases not matched to a gene: 7. In germline, CDR1 is SEHNR, CDR2 FQNEAQ (reference sequence). The CDR3 bases are TGTGCCAGCAGGCCCACAGCGGGAGGGACCTACGAGCAGTACTTC. Its protein is CASRPTAGGTYEQYF.

The chain couples TRBV20-1 to TRBJ2-6; TRBD2 agrees at 11 bases. CDR3 length: 18 residues. Germline-derived CDR1 and CDR2 are DFQATT and SNEGSKA (reference sequence). V lost 2 bases to trimming and J lost 0 bases; unmatched junction nucleotides: 6. CDR3 DNA: TGCAGTGCTAGATACGGACTAGCGGGCTACTCTGGGGCCAACGTCCTGACTTTC. Protein product: CSARYGLAGYSGANVLTF.